Below are 26 T cell receptor beta chains sequenced from a single sample in a study of patients and donors after allogeneic stem cell transplantation (dated by TCRdb to about 2020). Library preparation used RT-PCR. The sequencer listed for this sample is NextSeq 550. TCRdb trimmed public reads at Q25 via fastp, called clones via MiXCR and kept in-frame beta chains. Each CDR3 protein gets just one entry, which takes the most common genes and DNA from the rows behind it. For this sample there are about 400,000 distinct CDR3 sequences; approximately 16% appear just once. Clones ranked in the top ten supply less than 9.5% of the sample. The sample comprised blood, either unsorted or a sorted T cell fraction (not recorded which). These TCRs come from a human donor who was either an allogeneic HSCT recipient or a stem cell or donor lymphocyte infusion donor (not recorded which). It is not recorded whose cells these are; they may come from a transplant donor.

In this sample, this clonotype turned up a few times. This chain joins TRBV6-1 and TRBJ2-3; D is perhaps TRBD1 (6 bases). The V end lost 7 bases, the J end lost 0 bases, and 14 bases lay between the germline ends. Germline V gene sequence: CDR1 MNHNS, CDR2 SASEGT. The CDR3 has 15 amino acids. This CDR3 reads CASTPGTTSTDTQYF. The CDR3, as DNA: TGTGCCAGCACCCCCGGGACAACTAGCACAGATACGCAGTATTTT.

The rearrangement joins TRBV5-1 to TRBJ2-1, with 15 bases identical to TRBD2. This CDR3 is 14 amino acids long. Germline V gives CDR1 SGHRS, CDR2 YFSETQ. V gave up 4 bases and J gave up 10 bases; unmatched junction bases: 3. As DNA, the CDR3 is TGCGCCAGCAGCGTTGGGACTAGCGGGGGGGAGCAGTTCTTC. This translates into CASSVGTSGGEQFF.

The V and J genes are TRBV6-1 and TRBJ1-5, with D possibly being TRBD1 (6 bases). CDR3 length equals 15 residues. V was pared by 7 bases and J by 0 bases, with 13 bases between. The germline CDR1 and CDR2 sequences are MNHNS and SASEGT. The CDR3 region is CASTPTGNSNQPQHF. The CDR3 nucleotides read TGTGCCAGCACTCCGACAGGAAATAGCAATCAGCCCCAGCATTTT.

This clonotype was detected only a few times. The V call is TRBV9, the J call TRBJ2-7, with 8 positions matching TRBD2. CDR1 and CDR2 from the germline V gene are SGDLS and YYNGEE. The CDR3 contains 16 residues. V dropped 0 bases and J dropped 7; count of bases not matched to a gene: 12. The CDR3 spells CASSVDPSGGGYEQYF. CDR3 DNA: TGTGCCAGCAGCGTAGATCCGTCGGGGGGGGGCTATGAGCAGTACTTC.

This clonotype was recorded many times. This rearrangement joins TRBV6-5 to TRBJ1-2; the match to TRBD1 covers 11 bases. The CDR3 is 16 amino acids. V shed 0 bases and J 4 bases; nucleotides not matched to a gene: 4. Germline V gives CDR1 MNHEY, CDR2 SVGAGI. CDR3 protein: CASSYSGTGGLYGYTF. CDR3 bases: TGTGCCAGCAGTTACTCCGGGACAGGGGGACTCTATGGCTACACCTTC.

This clonotype appeared many times. This chain joins TRBV29-1 and TRBJ2-2; D is unresolved. Germline CDR1 reads SQVTM; CDR2 reads ANQGSEA. The CDR3 consists of 13 residues. Trimming stripped 3 bases from V and 2 bases from J, with 7 bases between. The DNA for the CDR3 is TGCAGCGTTGATGAGGACAACACCGGGGAGCTGTTTTTT. Amino acids: CSVDEDNTGELFF.

This clonotype has just a few counts. The genes are TRBV19 and TRBJ2-1; D gene unclear. Trimming shortened V by 2 bases and J by 4 bases, and 12 bases separated the two germline ends. CDR1 is LNHDA and CDR2 is SQIVND in the germline V gene (reference sequence). The CDR3 runs to 15 residues. DNA for the CDR3: TGTGCCAGTAGTATAACGGCAGGAACGTACAATGAGCAGTTCTTC. As protein: CASSITAGTYNEQFF.

This clonotype was counted only a few times. This chain connects TRBV12-5 to TRBJ2-1; 7 bases agree with TRBD2. The V segment lost 1 base and the J segment 1 base; nucleotides outside the gene matches: 10. This CDR3 has 18 amino acids. CDR1 and CDR2 from the germline V gene are LGHNT and FRNRAP. The CDR3 nucleotides are TGTGCTAGTGGTTTGGCGCCCCTCGGGGGGAGGTCCTACAATGAGCAGTTCTTC. Protein: CASGLAPLGGRSYNEQFF.

The rearrangement joins TRBV5-5 to TRBJ1-5, with D perhaps matching TRBD1 (6 bases). Germline lookup yields CDR1 SGHKS and CDR2 YYEKEE (reference sequence). V gave up 2 bases and J gave up 4 bases, with 13 bases separating them. The CDR3 runs 15 residues. DNA for the CDR3: TGTGCCAGCAGCTTTCAGACAGGCCCTAATCAGCCCCAGCATTTT. It yields the protein CASSFQTGPNQPQHF.

The CDR3 DNA is TGTGCCAGCAGCGGGACCCTCCGCGGTACGCAGTATTTT. Translation: CASSGTLRGTQYF. The chain is built from TRBV25-1 and TRBJ2-3; D may correspond to TRBD1 or TRBD2 (5 bases each). The CDR3 covers 13 residues. In germline, CDR1 is MGHDK, CDR2 SYGVNS. Deletions cut 6 bases from V and 8 bases from J, with 15 bases between.

This chain uses TRBV5-1 with TRBJ2-7, with D hard to call. V lost 4 bases, J lost 6 bases, and 17 bases lay in between. CDR1 and CDR2 (germline): SGHRS, YFSETQ. The CDR3 covers 14 residues. Here the CDR3 reads CASSPSSQRREQYF. In DNA form, the CDR3 reads TGCGCCAGCAGCCCCAGCAGTCAGAGGCGCGAGCAGTACTTC.

This clonotype was seen a handful of times. The chain employs TRBV7-2 and TRBJ2-5; possible D gene TRBD1, 5 bases. Trimming stripped 0 bases from V and 2 bases from J, with 7 bases between. The germline V gene encodes CDR1 SGHTA and CDR2 FQGNSA. The CDR3 has 14 residues. This CDR3 is CASSLARQQETQYF. Here the CDR3 DNA reads TGTGCCAGCAGCTTAGCCCGACAGCAAGAGACCCAGTACTTC.

V is TRBV13 and J is TRBJ2-7; D uncertain. This CDR3 region has 14 residues. Trimming shortened V by 0 bases and J by 2 bases, and 8 bases separated the two germline ends. Germline V lookup: CDR1 PRHDT, CDR2 FYEKMQ (reference sequence). The DNA of the CDR3 is TGTGCCAGCAGCTTAGGTTCAGCGACCTACGAGCAGTACTTC. It yields the protein CASSLGSATYEQYF.

The rearrangement uses TRBV5-6 and TRBJ1-5; TRBD1 aligns across 8 bases. The ends lost 1 base at V and 4 bases at J; junction bases unmatched: 4. Germline V gives CDR1 SGHDT, CDR2 YYEEEE. The CDR3 spans 15 residues. The CDR3 nucleotides are TGTGCCAGCAGCTTGTGGGACAGGTTAAATCAGCCCCAGCATTTT. Translation: CASSLWDRLNQPQHF. Full variable domain (remainder filled in from reference TRBV5-6 and TRBJ1-5): DAGVTQSPTHLIKTRGQQVTLRCSPKSGHDTVSWYQQALGQGPQFIFQYYEEEERQRGNFPDRFSGHQFPNYSSELNVNALLLGDSALYLCASSLWDRLNQPQHFGDGTRLSIL.

The chain has TRBV7-2 and TRBJ2-4; no clear D. CDR1 and CDR2 from the germline V gene are SGHTA and FQGNSA. This CDR3 comprises 15 residues. Deletions cut 5 bases from V and 6 bases from J, with 17 bases between. For the CDR3, the DNA is TGTGCCAGCAGCCTAAATACAATGTTGGGAAACATTCAGTACTTC. This codes for CASSLNTMLGNIQYF.

This clonotype has a count of ten or more. The rearrangement links TRBV10-3 to TRBJ1-1, with a possible D match to TRBD1 (5 bases). Between the trimmed V and J ends, which lost 4 bases and 6 bases, there was a span of 18 bases. The CDR3 has 15 residues. Per germline, CDR1 ENHRY and CDR2 SYGVKD. The CDR3 bases are TGTGCCATCAGTGCTACCGGGACCTGGTTGGCTGAAGCTTTCTTT. The encoded protein is CAISATGTWLAEAFF.

This clonotype was counted a few times. The chain joins TRBV2 to TRBJ1-2; 7 bases agree with TRBD1. Germline loops: CDR1 SNHLY, CDR2 FYNNEI. The CDR3 length is 13 residues. V was clipped by 8 bases and J by 4 bases; unmatched bases: 7. CDR3 region: CASRGGQSYGYTF. The DNA of the CDR3 is TGTGCCAGCCGCGGGGGACAGAGCTATGGCTACACCTTC.

This clonotype was seen more than once but under ten times. CDR3 nucleotide sequence: TGTGCCAGCTCAGCCTGGGAACCCTCGGGGGCCAACGTCCTGACTTTC. Translation gives CASSAWEPSGANVLTF. This chain uses TRBV18 with TRBJ2-6; D uncertain. V was trimmed by 5 bases and J by 4 bases, leaving 15 bases between them. This CDR3 has 16 amino acids. Germline V gene lookup returns CDR1 KGHSH and CDR2 LQKENI.

This clonotype was observed a few times. This chain joins TRBV27 and TRBJ2-7; perhaps TRBD2 as D (6 bases). V was trimmed by 4 bases and J by 5 bases, leaving 15 bases between them. The CDR3 sequence is 14 residues long. Germline assignment: CDR1 MNHEY and CDR2 SMNVEV (reference sequence). Here the CDR3 DNA reads TGTGCCAGCAGTTCCGGGGGTGAACGGGACGAGCAGTACTTC. Amino acids: CASSSGGERDEQYF.

This chain joins TRBV29-1 and TRBJ1-2; D is possibly TRBD1 (6 bases). The V end lost 7 bases, the J end lost 4 bases, and 10 bases lay between the germline ends. Germline lookup yields CDR1 SQVTM and CDR2 ANQGSEA. CDR3 length: 11 amino acids. CDR3 nucleotides: TGCAGCGGGGGGGGCGGCTATGGCTACACCTTC. This codes for CSGGGGYGYTF.

This clonotype was counted only a few times. The chain combines TRBV19 with TRBJ2-1; 7 positions agree with TRBD1. The CDR3 has 17 amino acids. In germline, CDR1 is LNHDA, CDR2 SQIVND (reference sequence). V lost 4 bases to trimming and J lost 2 bases; unmatched junction nucleotides: 11. The CDR3 DNA reads as TGTGCCAGTAGTACCGAACCCACAGGGGAGACCTACAATGAGCAGTTCTTC. Amino acid sequence: CASSTEPTGETYNEQFF.

This sequence joins TRBV7-9 and TRBJ2-7; D gene uncertain. With 5 bases removed from V and 3 bases from J, the gap between germline ends came to 14 bases. CDR1 SEHNR and CDR2 FQNEAQ come from the germline V gene (reference sequence). The CDR3 has 14 amino acids. The CDR3 DNA reads TGTGCCAGCAGCCCAAATTCCCCCCGCTACGAGCAGTACTTC. Translating it yields CASSPNSPRYEQYF.

V is TRBV6-2 or TRBV6-3 and J is TRBJ2-7; 7 positions match TRBD1. CDR3 size: 15 residues. J gave up 3 bases and V 6 bases, and 11 bases lay outside the gene matches. Germline CDR1 is MNHEY and CDR2 is SVGEGT. CDR3 nucleotide sequence: TGTGCCAGCAGCAAGCTACAGGGGAGTATCTACGAGCAGTACTTC. Translating gives CASSKLQGSIYEQYF.

The chain is built from TRBV12-3 or TRBV12-4 and TRBJ1-4; 7 bases match TRBD1. The CDR3 extends over 17 amino acids. With V trimmed by 5 bases and J by 0 bases, 9 bases remained unmatched. The CDR3 is CASSKGQTTATNEKLFF. The DNA of the CDR3 is TGTGCCAGCAGTAAGGGACAGACAACCGCAACTAATGAAAAACTGTTTTTT.

This clonotype has ten or more counts. V and J are TRBV5-1 and TRBJ2-1; 7 nucleotides line up with TRBD1. From germline, CDR1 is SGHRS and CDR2 YFSETQ. The CDR3 runs to 16 residues. V gave up 4 bases and J gave up 5 bases; unmatched junction bases: 12. DNA for the CDR3: TGCGCCAGCAGCACGGGACAGAGGACGCTAAACAATGAGCAGTTCTTC. Its translation is CASSTGQRTLNNEQFF.

This clonotype occurred a few times. The chain carries TRBV2 and TRBJ1-3; tentative D call: TRBD1 (6 bases). V lost 6 bases and J 5 bases, leaving 14 bases between the germline ends. CDR3 length: 14 residues. Germline values: CDR1 SNHLY, CDR2 FYNNEI. The CDR3 sequence is CASSTDRKRNTIYF. The CDR3 bases are TGTGCCAGCAGCACGGACAGAAAGAGAAACACCATATATTTT.